These 27 T cell receptor beta chains share one sample of origin, sequenced in a study of blood T cells in healthy people across ages. Using a J-beta primer mix together with a sample-barcoded 5' primer, a second PCR was run for roughly 6 to 12 cycles. MiXCR, applied by TCRdb to the 5' RACE reads, yields one record per CDR3 protein. The data contain approximately 1,000,000 distinct CDR3 sequences, around 45% of them singletons. Sequenced material: blood. The receptor set was obtained from an older woman in good health.

J is TRBJ1-6 and V is TRBV27; D is perhaps TRBD1 (6 bases). CDR1 MNHEY and CDR2 SMNVEV come from the germline V gene (reference sequence). The V gene lost 3 bases and the J gene lost 0 bases, with 15 bases spanning the gap. This CDR3 comprises 18 residues. CDR3 amino acids: CASSLGAPVSSYNSPLHF. The CDR3 DNA reads TGTGCCAGCAGTTTGGGGGCTCCTGTTAGCTCCTATAATTCACCCCTCCACTTT.

This clonotype was recorded a few times. This may stem from a read error, because a much larger clone lies one nucleotide away. The chain carries TRBV10-3 and TRBJ2-3; 8 bases map to TRBD2. Per the germline V gene, CDR1 is ENHRY and CDR2 is SYGVKD. The CDR3 is 15 amino acids. CDR3 in amino acids: CAISGPTSAGDTRYF. DNA of the CDR3: TGTGCCATCAGTGGGCCGACTAGCGCTGGAGATACGCGGTATTTT.

This clonotype was seen a few times. J is TRBJ2-3 and V is TRBV7-9; 10 positions match TRBD2. Trimming removed 5 bases from V and 0 bases from J; junction bases left unmatched: 5. CDR1 SEHNR and CDR2 FQNEAQ come from the germline V gene (reference sequence). This CDR3 contains 16 residues. DNA of the CDR3: TGTGCCAGCAGCCTGGGACTAGCGATTAGCACAGATACGCAGTATTTT. Protein: CASSLGLAISTDTQYF.

There are a few counts of this clonotype. This chain links TRBV7-2 with TRBJ2-3, with D tentatively TRBD2 (5 bases). Germline assignment: CDR1 SGHTA and CDR2 FQGNSA. The CDR3 is 16 residues long. Trimming stripped 4 bases from V and 2 bases from J, with 16 bases between. CDR3 sequence (DNA): TGTGCCAGCAGCTCGCCAAGAGCGGACTTCACAGATACGCAGTATTTT. This gives the protein CASSSPRADFTDTQYF. Drawing the rest from reference TRBV7-2 and TRBJ2-3, the complete variable domain is GAGVSQSPSNKVTEKGKDVELRCDPISGHTALYWYRQSLGQGLEFLIYFQGNSAPDKSGLPSDRFSAERTGGSVSTLTIQRTQQEDSAVYLCASSSPRADFTDTQYFGPGTRLTVL.

This clonotype showed up just a few times. The chain employs TRBV3-1 and TRBJ2-4, with D possibly matching TRBD1 (6 bases). This CDR3 has 14 residues. Germline CDR1 reads LGHDT; CDR2 reads YNNKEL (reference sequence). Trimming removed 5 bases at V and 13 bases at J, with 21 bases between. This chain's CDR3 is CASSFTGFPMEQYF. CDR3 in DNA: TGTGCCAGCAGCTTCACAGGGTTTCCTATGGAGCAGTACTTC.

This clonotype occurred a few times. This chain uses TRBV20-1 with TRBJ2-4; either TRBD1 or TRBD2 may supply D (5 bases each). The better agreement between TRBJ2-5 and the DNA end casts doubt on the J call. The V gene's germline CDR1 is DFQATT and CDR2 SNEGSKA (reference sequence). The CDR3 contains 13 residues. The CDR3 protein is CSARVGGYETQYF. DNA of the CDR3: TGCAGTGCTAGAGTTGGGGGATACGAGACCCAGTACTTC.

The J gene is TRBJ1-1, the V gene TRBV7-9; D is perhaps TRBD1 (6 bases). CDR1 and CDR2 from the germline V gene are SEHNR and FQNEAQ (reference sequence). Trimming stripped 7 bases from V and 1 base from J, with 19 bases between. The CDR3 totals 16 residues. CDR3: CASITVPGHKNTEAFF. In DNA form, the CDR3 reads TGTGCCAGCATCACGGTACCGGGACACAAGAACACTGAAGCTTTCTTT.

This clonotype was counted only a few times. V gene TRBV5-5 combines with J gene TRBJ2-7; TRBD2 might be the D (5 bases). V lost 0 bases, J lost 0 bases, and 16 bases lay in between. CDR3 length equals 17 residues. CDR1 is SGHKS and CDR2 is YYEKEE in the germline V gene (reference sequence). The CDR3 loop reads CASSLVVLATSSYEQYF. The DNA for the CDR3 is TGTGCCAGCAGCTTGGTGGTATTAGCGACCAGCTCCTACGAGCAGTACTTC.

This chain links TRBV12-3 or TRBV12-4 with TRBJ2-1, with a possible D match to TRBD2 (5 bases). The CDR3 has 11 amino acids. Between the trimmed V and J ends, which lost 3 bases and 11 bases, there was a span of 8 bases. The CDR3 is CASSLRAQQFF. The CDR3 coding sequence is TGTGCCAGCAGTTTGAGGGCCCAGCAGTTCTTC.

V is TRBV6-1 and J is TRBJ2-4; no definite D call. Trimming removed 0 bases from V and 1 base from J, with 10 bases in between. CDR1 MNHNS and CDR2 SASEGT come from the germline V gene. CDR3 size: 16 residues. The CDR3 spells CASSEAGFAAKNIQYF. In DNA form, the CDR3 reads TGTGCCAGCAGTGAAGCGGGGTTTGCGGCCAAAAACATTCAGTACTTC.

Comment on this clonotype: This may be a read error: a much more frequent sequence differs by one nucleotide. As DNA, the CDR3 is TGTGCCACCAGTGGCCGGACTGGCGGAGCGCTATTTGGAGATACGCAGTATTTT. Protein: CATSGRTGGALFGDTQYF. J is TRBJ2-3 and V is TRBV24-1, with D possibly being TRBD2 (5 bases). The V and J ends lost 5 bases and 5 bases respectively, with 25 bases between them. The CDR3 is 18 amino acids. Germline CDR1 KGHDR, CDR2 SFDVKD.

The chain recombines TRBV20-1 with TRBJ1-4; D ambiguous. Germline V lookup: CDR1 DFQATT, CDR2 SNEGSKA (reference sequence). The CDR3 has 13 amino acids. V was trimmed by 0 bases and J by 7 bases, leaving 9 bases between them. Here the CDR3 reads CSARDPRGEKLFF. CDR3 sequence (DNA): TGCAGTGCTAGAGATCCTCGGGGTGAAAAACTGTTTTTT.

The chain carries TRBV7-9 and TRBJ2-7; no firm D call. CDR3 length: 14 amino acids. The V gene's germline CDR1 is SEHNR and CDR2 FQNEAQ (reference sequence). The ends were cut back, 1 base at V and 0 bases at J, with 7 bases in the middle. CDR3 residues: CASSLGVNSYEQYF. In nucleotides, the CDR3 is TGTGCCAGCAGCTTAGGGGTGAACTCCTACGAGCAGTACTTC.

The table lists this clonotype with a count of one. This chain uses TRBV23-1 with TRBJ2-5, with 7 positions matching TRBD2. TRBV23-1 is flagged as an ORF with uncertain function. The CDR3 is 19 residues long. V lost 0 bases and J lost 11; bases outside the gene matches: 24. The CDR3 loop is CASSQSWELSGEAANEQYF. CDR3 DNA: TGCGCCAGCAGTCAATCGTGGGAGTTGAGCGGGGAGGCGGCGAATGAGCAGTACTTC.

This clonotype appeared a few times. The rearrangement links TRBV5-5 to TRBJ2-5; D perhaps matches TRBD2 (6 bases). V lost 7 bases, J lost 3 bases, and 10 bases lay in between. The CDR3 spans 12 residues. The germline V gene encodes CDR1 SGHKS and CDR2 YYEKEE (reference sequence). The CDR3 bases are TGTGCCAGCGCGACTAGAGAAGAGACCCAGTACTTC. As protein: CASATREETQYF.

The chain carries TRBV21-1 and TRBJ2-7; the table's D gene call, TRBD1, was not cross checked with the DNA. TRBV21-1 is designated a pseudogene. The CDR3 extends over 14 amino acids. The DNA for the CDR3 is TGTGCCGGCAACCGACGGGGGAAGTCCTACGAGCAGTACTTC. Protein product: CAGNRRGKSYEQYF.

This clonotype was found a few times. The chain is built from TRBV9 and TRBJ2-2; the D gene is possibly TRBD2 (6 bases). V gave up 4 bases and J gave up 5 bases, with 12 bases separating them. This CDR3 has 14 residues. Germline-derived CDR1 and CDR2 are SGDLS and YYNGEE. CDR3 in DNA: TGTGCCAGCAGCCCACAGGAGGGGACCGGGGAGCTGTTTTTT. This gives the protein CASSPQEGTGELFF. Complete variable domain (other parts from reference TRBV9 and TRBJ2-2): DSGVTQTPKHLITATGQRVTLRCSPRSGDLSVYWYQQSLDQGLQFLIQYYNGEERAKGNILERFSAQQFPDLHSELNLSSLELGDSALYFCASSPQEGTGELFFGEGSRLTVL.

The CDR3 sequence: CSAQSGGGSANSYEQYF. The CDR3 nucleotides read TGCAGTGCCCAAAGCGGGGGGGGCTCCGCCAACTCCTACGAGCAGTACTTC. The chain has TRBV20-1 and TRBJ2-7, with 10 bases aligning to TRBD2. The CDR3 spans 17 residues. Trimming took 6 bases from V and 0 from J; bases not matched to a gene: 14. The V gene's germline CDR1 is DFQATT and CDR2 SNEGSKA (reference sequence).

The chain combines TRBV27 with TRBJ2-7, with TRBD1 identical over 8 bases. CDR1 is MNHEY, CDR2 SMNVEV, per germline (reference sequence). CDR3 length equals 14 residues. The J segment lost 2 bases and the V segment lost 6 bases, leaving 6 bases of the junction unmatched. In DNA, the CDR3 is TGTGCCAGCAGAAAACAGGGGGGAACCTACGAGCAGTACTTC. It encodes CASRKQGGTYEQYF.

The rearrangement joins TRBV20-1 to TRBJ2-1; TRBD1 is a possible D gene (6 bases). CDR3 length equals 11 residues. Trimming shortened V by 6 bases and J by 9 bases, and 12 bases separated the two germline ends. The germline CDR1 and CDR2 sequences are DFQATT and SNEGSKA (reference sequence). The DNA of the CDR3 is TGCAGTGCCAATAGGGGGTTTGAGCAGTTCTTC. It codes for CSANRGFEQFF.

This clonotype was counted a few times. The V call is TRBV2, the J call TRBJ1-4; D is perhaps TRBD1 (6 bases). This CDR3 has 15 amino acids. The germline V gene has CDR1 SNHLY and CDR2 FYNNEI. The germline V and J ends were trimmed by 6 bases and 2 bases, with 13 bases remaining between them. CDR3 nucleotide sequence: TGTGCCAGCAGCCCCACCGGGGGCACTAATGAAAAACTGTTTTTT. Its protein product is CASSPTGGTNEKLFF.

A single count supports this clonotype. Relative to the germline gene, one junction end is altered; a read error may explain this. The chain combines TRBV15 with TRBJ1-4; weak D call: TRBD1 (6 bases). CDR1 and CDR2 from the germline V gene are LNHNV and YYDKDF (reference sequence). The CDR3 loop spans 15 amino acids. In DNA, the CDR3 is TGTGCCACCAGCAGTAGGGGGTTGGCTAATGGAAAACTGTTTTTT. Encoded protein: CATSSRGLANGKLFF.

The chain employs TRBV10-3 and TRBJ2-1; 9 nucleotides align to TRBD2. In germline, CDR1 is ENHRY, CDR2 SYGVKD. Trimming removed 2 bases from V and 4 bases from J; junction bases left unmatched: 6. This CDR3 has 16 residues. CDR3 amino acids: CAISEPMTSGYNEQFF. CDR3 sequence (DNA): TGTGCCATCAGTGAGCCGATGACTAGCGGATACAATGAGCAGTTCTTC.

The sample holds a few counts of this clonotype. The chain has TRBV6-5 and TRBJ2-1; TRBD2 agrees at 7 bases. The CDR3 is 16 residues long. Germline V lookup: CDR1 MNHEY, CDR2 SVGAGI. J lost 5 bases, V lost 6 bases, and 13 bases had no gene match. CDR3: CASSTTLSGGDNEQFF. Here the CDR3 DNA reads TGTGCCAGCAGCACTACCCTCTCGGGAGGCGACAATGAGCAGTTCTTC.

This rearrangement joins TRBV15 to TRBJ1-2; possible D gene TRBD1, 6 bases. Trimming removed 2 bases at V and 2 bases at J, with 9 bases between. Germline V gene data show CDR1 as LNHNV and CDR2 as YYDKDF (reference sequence). The CDR3 runs to 14 residues. CDR3 residues: CATSRRQANYGYTF. The CDR3 DNA follows: TGTGCCACCAGCAGAAGACAGGCCAACTATGGCTACACCTTC.

The J gene is TRBJ2-7, the V gene TRBV7-2; TRBD1 matches 7 bases. The J segment lost 0 bases and the V segment lost 7 bases, leaving 12 bases of the junction unmatched. Germline assignment: CDR1 SGHTA and CDR2 FQGNSA. The CDR3 is 16 residues long. CDR3 coding DNA: TGTGCCAGCAACCAAACCTGGGGACAGACCTCCTACGAGCAGTACTTC. Amino acids: CASNQTWGQTSYEQYF.

This clonotype showed up just a few times. This chain connects TRBV10-3 to TRBJ2-1; 12 nucleotides match TRBD2. Germline V gene data show CDR1 as ENHRY and CDR2 as SYGVKD. Unmatched junction bases numbered 8, after V lost 5 bases and J lost 9 bases. This CDR3 contains 15 residues. DNA of the CDR3: TGTGCCATCAGTTCGGCTAGCGGGAGGGCCTTTGAGCAGTTCTTC. Amino acid sequence: CAISSASGRAFEQFF.